One and the same sample provided the 27 T cell receptor beta chains below, sequenced in a study of blood T cell repertoires in COVID-19. Assay used: immunoSEQ multiplex PCR; TCRdb lists only in-frame clones, some missing. The sample has 150,000 to 200,000 clones, 84% seen once; the top ten hold roughly 15%. The sequenced sample was PBMCs or T cells enriched from blood (not recorded which). The origin of the receptors is a man in his fifties who had recovered from COVID-19.

The chain links TRBV5-1 to TRBJ2-7, with 8 bases aligning to TRBD2. Germline values: CDR1 SGHRS, CDR2 YFSETQ. The CDR3 spans 19 residues. J was trimmed by 0 bases and V by 0 bases; bases with no gene match: 14. CDR3 sequence reads: CASSLGLAPGGWSSYEQYF. The CDR3 DNA reads TGCGCCAGCAGCTTGGGACTAGCACCGGGGGGGTGGAGCTCCTACGAGCAGTACTTC. Based on the CDR3 plus reference TRBV5-1 and TRBJ2-7, the full variable domain is KAGVTQTPRYLIKTRGQQVTLSCSPISGHRSVSWYQQTPGQGLQFLFEYFSETQRNKGNFPGRFSGRQFSNSRSEMNVSTLELGDSALYLCASSLGLAPGGWSSYEQYFGPGTRLTVT.

J is TRBJ2-7 and V is TRBV30; 9 positions match TRBD1. Germline trimming cut 3 bases from V and 2 bases from J; bases unmatched to any gene: 8. CDR1 is GTSNPN, CDR2 SVGIG, per germline (reference sequence). CDR3 length: 15 residues. Here the CDR3 DNA reads TGTGCCTGGAGATTTTGGGACAGGGATGCCTACGAGCAGTACTTC. Protein: CAWRFWDRDAYEQYF.

In this sample, this clone turned up a few times. The gene calls are TRBV24-1 and TRBJ1-2; maybe TRBD1 (5 bases). Germline V gene lookup returns CDR1 KGHDR and CDR2 SFDVKD. The V end was cut by 3 bases, the J end by 7 bases, with 17 bases between. This CDR3 has 15 residues. CDR3: CATSDPTNSGRGYTF. The CDR3 DNA follows: TGTGCCACCAGTGATCCAACCAATTCAGGGCGTGGCTACACCTTC.

About this clone itself: Other nucleotide sequences in the sample specify the same CDR3. V usage is TRBV27 and J usage is TRBJ1-2; 9 positions agree with TRBD1. Germline V lookup: CDR1 MNHEY, CDR2 SMNVEV (reference sequence). The CDR3 has 13 residues. Trimming took 5 bases from V and 5 from J; bases not matched to a gene: 3. Written as DNA, the CDR3 is TGTGCCAGCAGTCTAGGGACAGGGTATGGCTACACCTTC. Translated, it gives CASSLGTGYGYTF.

The V gene is TRBV24-1, the J gene TRBJ1-5, with 7 positions matching TRBD1. J was trimmed by 5 bases and V by 3 bases; bases with no gene match: 15. Germline V lookup: CDR1 KGHDR, CDR2 SFDVKD. This CDR3 is 18 amino acids long. Written as DNA, the CDR3 is TGTGCCACCAGTGATCTAATCGGAGCCGGGACAGAATATCAGCCCCAGCATTTT. Protein product: CATSDLIGAGTEYQPQHF.

This chain joins TRBV4-1 and TRBJ1-1; D call uncertain. V shed 5 bases and J shed 1 base, with 8 bases lying between them. The CDR3 sequence is 13 residues long. Germline CDR1 MGHRA, CDR2 YSYEKL. CDR3 amino acids: CASSWAQNTEAFF. For the CDR3, the DNA is TGCGCCAGCAGCTGGGCCCAGAACACTGAAGCTTTCTTT.

The V and J genes are TRBV14 and TRBJ1-1, with D hard to call. This CDR3 contains 15 residues. Germline values: CDR1 SGHDN, CDR2 FVKESK. Trimming left V 6 bases short and J 1 base short, with 15 bases between. The CDR3 spells CASRQRGLANTEAFF. As DNA, the CDR3 is TGTGCCAGCAGACAAAGAGGTCTGGCGAACACTGAAGCTTTCTTT.

The CDR3 is CASSLLSPGQGNYGYTF. CDR3 nucleotide sequence: TGTGCCAGCAGTCTGTTATCTCCGGGACAGGGGAACTATGGCTACACCTTC. The rearrangement joins TRBV28 to TRBJ1-2, with 10 nucleotides matching TRBD1. The length of the CDR3 is 17 residues. The V and J ends lost 5 bases and 2 bases, in that order; junction bases with no gene match: 11. Germline CDR1 MDHEN, CDR2 SYDVKM.

The chain is built from TRBV4-1 and TRBJ1-3; possibly TRBD1 for D (5 bases). Trimming shortened V by 0 bases and J by 0 bases, and 9 bases separated the two germline ends. Germline CDR1 is MGHRA and CDR2 is YSYEKL. The CDR3 is 16 residues long. The CDR3 sequence: CASSQDRQNSGNTIYF. CDR3 in DNA: TGCGCCAGCAGCCAAGATCGACAGAACTCTGGAAACACCATATATTTT.

Comment on this clone: The same CDR3 can be traced to other DNA sequences in this sample. The chain uses TRBV28 and TRBJ2-6, with TRBD2 matching 8 bases. The CDR3 contains 15 residues. Trimming took 6 bases from V and 0 from J; bases not matched to a gene: 1. Germline-derived CDR1 and CDR2 are MDHEN and SYDVKM. DNA of the CDR3: TGTGCCAGCAGCCGGGGGGGCTCTGGGGCCAACGTCCTGACTTTC. Its translation: CASSRGGSGANVLTF.

J is TRBJ1-6 and V is TRBV27, with 7 bases that match TRBD1. CDR3 length: 15 amino acids. V lost 2 bases and J lost 3; bases outside the gene matches: 1. Germline loops: CDR1 MNHEY, CDR2 SMNVEV (reference sequence). This CDR3 reads CASSLGQVYNSPLHF. The CDR3 DNA reads TGTGCCAGCAGTTTAGGACAGGTCTATAATTCACCCCTCCACTTT.

J is TRBJ2-5 and V is TRBV30; TRBD1 is a possible D gene (6 bases). V shed 2 bases and J shed 2 bases, with 12 bases lying between them. Germline assignment: CDR1 GTSNPN and CDR2 SVGIG (reference sequence). The CDR3 is made up of 14 amino acids. The CDR3 nucleotides read TGTGCCTGGAGTCCCTTCGACAGGCAAGAGACCCAGTACTTC. Encoded protein: CAWSPFDRQETQYF.

This chain uses TRBV12-3 or TRBV12-4 with TRBJ2-5, with 7 bases aligning to TRBD2. V was pared by 8 bases and J by 5 bases, with 8 bases of the junction left unmatched. CDR3 length: 13 residues. The CDR3 region is CASRTWGGETQYF. The DNA for the CDR3 is TGTGCCAGCCGGACATGGGGAGGGGAGACCCAGTACTTC.

The gene calls are TRBV9 and TRBJ2-3; 7 positions agree with TRBD1. This CDR3 region has 15 residues. V gave up 3 bases and J gave up 3 bases; unmatched junction bases: 7. From germline, CDR1 is SGDLS and CDR2 YYNGEE. The CDR3 DNA is TGTGCCAGCAGCGACAGGGGTTTAGGAACAGATACGCAGTATTTT. Amino acid sequence: CASSDRGLGTDTQYF.

This sequence joins TRBV5-1 and TRBJ1-6; weak D call: TRBD1 (6 bases). V was cut by 4 bases and J by 10 bases, with 15 bases left in between. Germline V CDR1 and CDR2: SGHRS, YFSETQ. There are 14 residues in the CDR3. The CDR3 nucleotides are TGCGCCAGCAGCCTTCGAAGGGGGAGATCACCCCTCCACTTT. Its translation is CASSLRRGRSPLHF.

In its sample, this clone was seen once. The chain links TRBV5-5 to TRBJ1-2; weak D call: TRBD1 (6 bases). The germline CDR1 and CDR2 sequences are SGHKS and YYEKEE (reference sequence). V dropped 4 bases and J dropped 2 bases, with 12 bases sitting between them. The CDR3 spans 14 residues. DNA for the CDR3: TGTGCCAGCAGCGATCAACAGGGAAACTATGGCTACACCTTC. Protein sequence: CASSDQQGNYGYTF. Combining the CDR3 with reference TRBV5-5 and TRBJ1-2 gives the whole variable domain DAGVTQSPTHLIKTRGQQVTLRCSPISGHKSVSWYQQVLGQGPQFIFQYYEKEERGRGNFPDRFSARQFPNYSSELNVNALLLGDSALYLCASSDQQGNYGYTFGSGTRLTVV.

The V and J genes are TRBV5-4 and TRBJ1-6; D perhaps matches TRBD1 (6 bases). Trimming left V 4 bases short and J 0 bases short, with 11 bases between. This CDR3 region has 16 residues. Germline-derived CDR1 and CDR2 are SGHNT and YYREEE (reference sequence). Here the CDR3 DNA reads TGTGCCAGCAGCACGGACAGCAGCTCCTATAATTCACCCCTCCACTTT. This encodes CASSTDSSSYNSPLHF.

The gene calls are TRBV29-1 and TRBJ1-2; 10 bases are shared with TRBD1. This CDR3 is built from 16 residues. CDR1 and CDR2 from the germline V gene are SQVTM and ANQGSEA. V lost 1 base, J lost 1 base, and 6 bases stayed unmatched. In DNA, the CDR3 is TGCAGCGTTGAAGGACAGGGGGCCGTAGGTAACTATGGCTACACCTTC. Translation: CSVEGQGAVGNYGYTF.

This clone was detected ten times or more. This chain uses TRBV27 with TRBJ1-5; D ambiguous. This CDR3 spans 15 amino acids. The ends were cut back, 3 bases at V and 0 bases at J, with 9 bases in the middle. Germline V gene data show CDR1 as MNHEY and CDR2 as SMNVEV (reference sequence). This CDR3 is CASSFSAGSNQPQHF. The CDR3 DNA is TGTGCCAGCAGTTTTAGCGCCGGTAGCAATCAGCCCCAGCATTTT.

The chain is built from TRBV10-2 and TRBJ1-5, with TRBD1 identical over 7 bases. Germline CDR1 and CDR2: WSHSY and SAAADI. After removal of 8 bases from V and 5 bases from J, the junction contained 6 bases not matched to a gene. The CDR3 extends over 13 amino acids. The CDR3 DNA reads TGCGCCAGCGGGGGGACAGAGGATCAGCCCCAGCATTTT. This gives the protein CASGGTEDQPQHF.

The chain couples TRBV30 to TRBJ1-5; the match to TRBD1 covers 9 bases. The J segment lost 5 bases and the V segment lost 0 bases, leaving 5 bases of the junction unmatched. The CDR3 extends over 15 amino acids. CDR1 and CDR2 from the germline V gene are GTSNPN and SVGIG (reference sequence). The CDR3 coding sequence is TGTGCCTGGAGTGTCCGGACAGGGGTCGATCAGCCCCAGCATTTT. Its protein product is CAWSVRTGVDQPQHF.

The chain recombines TRBV29-1 with TRBJ2-1; D not resolved. This CDR3 is built from 11 residues. The V gene's germline CDR1 is SQVTM and CDR2 ANQGSEA. Trimming pared 4 bases from V and 9 bases from J, leaving 10 bases between. The CDR3 spells CSVGVHGEQFF. CDR3 in DNA: TGCAGCGTTGGTGTCCACGGTGAGCAGTTCTTC.

The chain uses TRBV4-1 and TRBJ1-2, with D possibly TRBD1 on 6 matching bases. CDR3 size: 15 residues. Deletions cut 0 bases from V and 4 bases from J, with 12 bases between. Germline V gene sequence: CDR1 MGHRA, CDR2 YSYEKL. The CDR3 reads CASSQDVQGAYGYTF. DNA for the CDR3: TGCGCCAGCAGCCAAGATGTACAGGGTGCCTATGGCTACACCTTC.

J is TRBJ1-3 and V is TRBV5-1; no clear D gene. The germline gives CDR1 SGHRS, CDR2 YFSETQ. The CDR3 sequence is 17 residues long. Trimming cost V 0 bases and J 0 bases, with 13 bases left between them. As DNA, the CDR3 is TGCGCCAGCAGCTTGGCCGGGTCAGAAAACTCTGGAAACACCATATATTTT. Protein product: CASSLAGSENSGNTIYF.

The table lists this clone with a count of one. The V call is TRBV15, the J call TRBJ2-5, with TRBD2 identical over 9 bases. The CDR3 length is 16 residues. J lost 4 bases, V lost 3 bases, and 9 bases had no gene match. Germline lookup yields CDR1 LNHNV and CDR2 YYDKDF (reference sequence). The CDR3 spells CATSRERGAGLETQYF. CDR3 DNA: TGTGCCACCAGCAGGGAGCGGGGGGCGGGGTTAGAGACCCAGTACTTC.

This clone showed up just once. This chain connects TRBV18 to TRBJ2-3; D possibly corresponds to TRBD2 (6 bases). The length of the CDR3 is 13 residues. Trimming removed 4 bases at V and 8 bases at J, with 13 bases between. Germline CDR1 and CDR2: KGHSH and LQKENI. The CDR3 loop reads CASSREPGGTQYF. CDR3 sequence (DNA): TGTGCCAGCTCACGAGAGCCCGGGGGTACGCAGTATTTT.

The chain carries TRBV11-3 and TRBJ2-5; D is possibly TRBD2 (6 bases). Germline V CDR1 and CDR2: SGHNT, YENEEA. This CDR3 comprises 15 residues. Trimming left V 5 bases short and J 5 bases short, with 18 bases between. The CDR3 DNA reads as TGTGCCAGCAGCCCTAGGCCGGGGGTCGGGGAGACCCAGTACTTC. Amino acid sequence: CASSPRPGVGETQYF.